This TCR beta chain was documented in a study of blood T cell repertoires in COVID-19. At the level of the study: Sites across the United States, Italy and Spain contributed samples from acute and convalescent COVID-19. Nucleic acid was either cDNA or gDNA, and it came from T cells, B-cell-depleted T cells, or PBMCs.

This clone was observed once. The germline CDR1 and CDR2 sequences are MNHNS and SASEGT. The CDR3 is 14 residues long. Losses at the gene ends were 5 bases for V and 1 base for J; bases not matched to a gene: 3. Source study methods: From reference gene primer amplification, estimates of nucleated cell counts were derived. Here immunoSEQ multiplex PCR was the method, and the copy in TCRdb shows in-frame clones only, minus some. Clonal size and the V and J genes are those of that table, whereas D and trimming came from the DNA. The sample yields 250,000 or so clones, roughly four fifths seen once. The sample was peripheral blood. This TCR was recovered from a man between 45 and 60 years old with acute or convalescent COVID-19. The chain carries TRBV6-1 and TRBJ1-1, with 8 bases aligning to TRBD1. In DNA, the CDR3 is TGTGCCAGCAGTCGTCAGGGGGCGAACACTGAAGCTTTCTTT. It translates to CASSRQGANTEAFF.